The present TCR beta chain was sequenced within a study of cytomegalovirus exposure and HLA in healthy donors. Trimming took 4 bases from V and 7 from J, leaving 17 bases between them. The CDR3 loop spans 15 amino acids. Germline V gene sequence: CDR1 SGDLS, CDR2 YYNGEE. Primers included in the PCR were 60 Vbeta and 13 Jbeta primers. Clones were sequenced by immunoSEQ multiplex PCR, and TCRdb holds only the in-frame ones, with some missing. The table lists some 190,000 clones, roughly 77% of them singletons. This TCR came from a woman aged 45 to 65 in good health and CMV-seronegative. V is TRBV9 and J is TRBJ1-4; no firm D call. Sequencing was done on a sample of PBMCs. For the CDR3, the DNA is TGTGCCAGCAGCCTAAACGCGAACCGGGGTGAAAAACTGTTTTTT. Protein product: CASSLNANRGEKLFF.